This TCR beta chain appears in the sequencing data of a study of T cell responses to AZD1222 COVID-19 vaccine. For the study at large: The study pooled second doses at about 4 or about 12 weeks.

Details on this clone: Its specificity is unknown.

General observations from the study: It should be noted that donors were predominantly white British and more often female, and clonal diversity was possibly underestimated.

The assay was immunoSEQ multiplex PCR, and TCRdb's table has in-frame clones only and misses some. The sample shows some 170,000 clones, around 94% of them seen only once. The V end lost 2 bases, the J end lost 8 bases, and 12 bases lay between the germline ends. CDR1 is MNHEY, CDR2 SVGEGT, per germline. The CDR3 has 13 residues. The chain couples TRBV6-2 or TRBV6-3 to TRBJ1-2; D unclear. This TCR derives from an adult in good health. The material was peripheral blood, obtained on day 0 of AZD1222 vaccination. The CDR3 coding sequence is TGTGCCAGCAGTTACGGAACAGCGGGCGGCTACACCTTC. As protein: CASSYGTAGGYTF.